This TCR beta chain was captured in a study of blood T cell repertoires in COVID-19. Study background: The United States, Italy and Spain provided the acute and convalescent COVID-19 samples. T cells, B-cell-depleted T cells, or PBMCs provided the cDNA or gDNA that served as material.

Per the original data handling: Reference gene primer amplification gave estimated nucleated cell counts. Generated by immunoSEQ multiplex PCR, the TCRdb table keeps only in-frame clones and is missing some. V and J calls and clone size are those listed in that table; D and trimming were worked out from the DNA. The sample records about 300,000 clones, approximately 90% being singletons. The CDR3 is 13 residues long. Germline V gene sequence: CDR1 MNHNY, CDR2 SVGAGI (reference sequence). V lost 7 bases and J 0 bases, leaving 9 bases between the germline ends. Sequencing input: peripheral blood. This rearrangement joins TRBV6-6 to TRBJ1-1; D uncertain. This TCR was recovered from a man aged 40-50 years with acute or convalescent COVID-19. The CDR3, as DNA: TGTGCCAGCACCCCGTTAGTGAACACTGAAGCTTTCTTT. This translates into CASTPLVNTEAFF.